Listed below are T cell receptor beta chains from one sample, sequenced in a study of blood T cell repertoires in COVID-19. Measured with immunoSEQ multiplex PCR; TCRdb has only the in-frame clones, and not every one. The repertoire holds 60,000 to 80,000 clones, with almost 85% as singletons. Sequencing input: peripheral blood. These receptor sequences come from a man aged 50-60 years with active COVID-19. The CDR3 runs from the conserved cysteine through the conserved F or W. D genes are given only for firm matches. Clone size is stated in some rows and not others, as once, few, many or a class when expanded.

V	D	size	J	CDR3	DNA
TRBV2	NA	NA	TRBJ2-7	CASSLAGEQYF	TGTGCCAGCAGTCTAGCAGGCGAGCAGTACTTC
TRBV27	TRBD1	NA	TRBJ2-1	CASSLRGPYNEQFF	TGTGCCAGCAGTTTGAGGGGGCCATACAATGAGCAGTTCTTC
TRBV2	NA	once	TRBJ2-4	CASSERLAKNIQYF	TGTGCCAGCAGTGAGAGATTAGCCAAAAACATTCAGTACTTC
TRBV7-9	NA	NA	TRBJ1-4	CASSLGLNEKLFF	TGTGCCAGCAGCTTGGGGCTTAATGAAAAACTGTTTTTT
TRBV9	TRBD1	NA	TRBJ2-7	CASSPGGSASYEQYF	TGTGCCAGCAGCCCAGGGGGTTCTGCCTCCTACGAGCAGTACTTC
TRBV6-2/TRBV6-3	NA	NA	TRBJ1-5	CASSFLYSNQPQHF	TGTGCCAGCAGTTTCCTCTATAGCAATCAGCCCCAGCATTTT
TRBV5-1	TRBD2	NA	TRBJ2-1	CASSLGSAGDNEQFF	TGCGCCAGCAGCTTGGGGTCAGCGGGGGATAATGAGCAGTTCTTC
TRBV19	TRBD1	NA	TRBJ2-7	CASSKIPGGAGYEQYF	TGTGCCAGTAGTAAGATCCCAGGGGGCGCGGGCTACGAGCAGTACTTC
TRBV19	TRBD1	NA	TRBJ2-4	CASRMTGTGKNIQYF	TGTGCCAGTAGGATGACCGGGACAGGGAAAAACATTCAGTACTTC
TRBV9	NA	NA	TRBJ2-3	CASSERGGSSGTDTQYF	TGTGCCAGCAGCGAGAGAGGGGGTTCTTCGGGCACAGATACGCAGTATTTT
TRBV4-1	NA	few	TRBJ1-1	CASSQVATENTEAFF	TGCGCCAGCAGCCAAGTTGCGACAGAGAACACTGAAGCTTTCTTT
TRBV6-1	NA	few	TRBJ2-7	CASSDGGWAYEQYF	TGTGCCAGCAGTGACGGCGGGTGGGCCTACGAGCAGTACTTC
TRBV14	TRBD1	NA	TRBJ1-2	CASSQDGTGRTAYGYTF	TGTGCCAGCAGCCAAGATGGGACAGGGAGGACGGCGTATGGCTACACCTTC
TRBV9	TRBD2	NA	TRBJ2-1	CASSVASSGGASYNEQFF	TGTGCCAGCAGCGTAGCCTCCAGCGGGGGTGCATCCTACAATGAGCAGTTCTTC
TRBV7-6	TRBD2	NA	TRBJ2-1	CASSPSGGGYDNEQFF	TGTGCCAGCAGCCCCTCGGGGGGAGGATACGACAATGAGCAGTTCTTC